This entry features one T cell receptor beta chain sequence. Its cognate antigen is unknown. This clone may be a read error of a much larger clone one base away. The CDR3 extends over 14 amino acids. The germline V gene encodes CDR1 DFQATT and CDR2 SNEGSKA (reference sequence). For the second PCR, which ran for about 7 to 11 cycles, a sample-barcoded 5' primer and a J-beta primer mix were used. TCRdb re-called the 5' RACE reads with MiXCR, one entry per CDR3 protein. The sample includes 1.5 million to 2 million distinct CDR3 sequences, roughly 30% of them seen just once. These data are taken from a study of blood T cells in healthy people across ages. Study-level points and caveats: More naive CD4+ cells and higher diversity marked long-lived donors relative to aged donors.

The chain couples TRBV20-1 to TRBJ2-5; 9 bases agree with TRBD1. The J call may be incorrect, as the DNA end agrees better with TRBJ2-7. Specimen: blood. This TCR was recovered from a woman aged 25 to 45 in good health. In nucleotides, the CDR3 is TGCAGTGCTAGCTGGGACAGGGTAAACCACGAGCAGTACTTC. This codes for CSASWDRVNHEQYF.